The 25 T cell receptor beta chains reported below all come from one sample, sequenced in a study of T cells after yellow fever vaccination. Each CDR3 protein is one row after TCRdb ran MiXCR on the 5' RACE reads. In the table there are about 300,000 distinct CDR3 sequences, almost 4% of which are singletons. Sequenced material: PBMCs, taken 5 days after the yellow fever booster vaccination. The receptors derive from a man younger than 30 who received the YFV17D yellow fever vaccine.

This clonotype was observed at least ten times. This chain uses TRBV7-2 with TRBJ1-6; D unresolved. Between the trimmed V and J ends, which lost 0 bases and 8 bases, there was a span of 8 bases. CDR3 length: 14 amino acids. CDR1 SGHTA and CDR2 FQGNSA come from the germline V gene. CDR3 residues: CASSLAPGYSPLHF. DNA of the CDR3: TGTGCCAGCAGCTTAGCGCCGGGTTATTCACCCCTCCACTTT.

This clonotype was counted a few times. The V and J genes are TRBV14 and TRBJ1-4; tentatively, D is TRBD1 (6 bases). The CDR3 totals 16 residues. The germline CDR1 and CDR2 sequences are SGHDN and FVKESK. Trimming shortened V by 4 bases and J by 1 base, and 13 bases separated the two germline ends. The CDR3 sequence is CASSRTGGGTNEKLFF. CDR3 nucleotide sequence: TGTGCCAGCAGCCGCACAGGAGGGGGAACTAATGAAAAACTGTTTTTT.

The sample holds a few counts of this clonotype. The chain carries TRBV21-1 and TRBJ2-7; the table gives TRBD1 as D, unverified against the DNA. TRBV21-1 is given as a pseudogene. The CDR3 is 12 residues long. Here the CDR3 reads CASSPPPGFEYV. The CDR3 DNA reads as TGTGCCAGCAGCCCCCCGCCGGGGTTTGAGTACGTC.

This clonotype was counted a few times. The V and J genes are TRBV6-4 and TRBJ1-1; D is uncertain. Between the trimmed V and J ends, which lost 7 bases and 1 base, there was a span of 16 bases. Germline loops: CDR1 MRHNA, CDR2 SNTAGT. The CDR3 has 15 amino acids. CDR3 amino acids: CASTKPGLGNTEAFF. CDR3 coding DNA: TGTGCCAGCACAAAACCCGGGCTTGGGAACACTGAAGCTTTCTTT.

At least ten counts were recorded for this clonotype. The V and J genes are TRBV6-2 or TRBV6-3 and TRBJ1-1; TRBD1 matches at 7 bases. The CDR3 loop spans 16 amino acids. The V gene's germline CDR1 is MNHEY and CDR2 SVGEGT. The J segment lost 11 bases and the V segment lost 0 bases, leaving 15 bases of the junction unmatched. CDR3 in amino acids: CASSYSSVFRGSTAFF. The CDR3 region has the DNA TGTGCCAGCAGTTACTCGAGCGTCTTCAGGGGGAGTACGGCTTTCTTT.

This clonotype has a handful of counts. The J gene is TRBJ1-5, the V gene TRBV18, with TRBD1 as a possible D gene (6 bases). CDR3 length: 14 amino acids. V was clipped by 8 bases and J by 3 bases, with 14 bases between them. Germline CDR1 and CDR2: KGHSH and LQKENI. In nucleotides, the CDR3 is TGTGCCAGCGCATTGGACAGCTTCAATCAGCCCCAGCATTTT. It is translated as CASALDSFNQPQHF.

This clonotype was picked up a small number of times. The chain employs TRBV19 and TRBJ2-1; tentative D call: TRBD1 (6 bases). V lost 3 bases, J lost 10 bases, and 13 bases lay in between. Germline values: CDR1 LNHDA, CDR2 SQIVND (reference sequence). There are 13 residues in the CDR3. CDR3 sequence: CASSIQGGVEQFF. In nucleotides, the CDR3 is TGTGCCAGTAGTATCCAAGGGGGTGTCGAGCAGTTCTTC.

This clonotype has at least ten counts. This chain uses TRBV7-3 with TRBJ2-2, with 11 bases aligning to TRBD1. J lost 6 bases, V lost 0 bases, and 3 bases had no gene match. The germline CDR1 and CDR2 sequences are SGHTA and FQGTGA. This CDR3 has 16 amino acids. DNA of the CDR3: TGTGCCAGCAGCTTAACGCCGGGACAGGGGGCCGGGGAGCTGTTTTTT. Translating it yields CASSLTPGQGAGELFF.

The chain couples TRBV5-1 to TRBJ2-2, with D maybe TRBD1 (6 bases). This CDR3 region has 16 residues. Germline V lookup: CDR1 SGHRS, CDR2 YFSETQ. Between the trimmed V and J ends, which lost 5 bases and 0 bases, there was a span of 14 bases. The CDR3 nucleotides are TGCGCCAGCAGGGCAGGGACATTCGCGAACACCGGGGAGCTGTTTTTT. Its protein product is CASRAGTFANTGELFF.

This clonotype was found many times. V and J are TRBV10-3 and TRBJ1-1; D gene uncertain. The germline CDR1 and CDR2 sequences are ENHRY and SYGVKD. There are 12 residues in the CDR3. The V end lost 2 bases, the J end lost 5 bases, and 6 bases lay between the germline ends. CDR3: CAISEGGTEAFF. In nucleotides, the CDR3 is TGTGCCATCAGTGAGGGAGGGACTGAAGCTTTCTTT.

The CDR3 reads CASSVVGSSGNTIYF. The CDR3 DNA sequence: TGTGCCAGCAGCGTAGTTGGGAGCTCTGGAAACACCATATATTTT. The chain joins TRBV9 to TRBJ1-3; no clear D gene. In germline, CDR1 is SGDLS, CDR2 YYNGEE. This CDR3 is built from 15 residues. Trimming took 0 bases from V and 0 from J, leaving 7 bases between them.

The rearrangement uses TRBV4-1 and TRBJ1-6; TRBD1 might be the D (5 bases). Germline V lookup: CDR1 MGHRA, CDR2 YSYEKL. CDR3 length: 12 amino acids. V was pared by 4 bases and J by 11 bases, with 9 bases between. CDR3 in amino acids: CASSPPGPPLHF. CDR3 DNA: TGCGCCAGCAGCCCCCCGGGGCCACCCCTCCACTTT.

The rearrangement uses TRBV5-1 and TRBJ2-3; 10 positions match TRBD2. Germline CDR1 reads SGHRS; CDR2 reads YFSETQ. J lost 1 base, V lost 3 bases, and 8 bases had no gene match. The CDR3 totals 17 residues. CDR3 DNA: TGCGCCAGCAGCTCAGCCTTTACTAGCGGGGGCACAGATACGCAGTATTTT. This gives the protein CASSSAFTSGGTDTQYF.

This clonotype was seen a few times. The V gene is TRBV28, the J gene TRBJ2-5; 11 nucleotides line up with TRBD2. This CDR3 comprises 15 residues. The V gene end was trimmed by 6 bases and the J gene end by 1 base; junction bases not matched to a gene: 4. Germline V CDR1 and CDR2: MDHEN, SYDVKM. CDR3 bases: TGTGCCAGCAGGAGCCTAGCGGGGGGCCAAGAGACCCAGTACTTC. Translated: CASRSLAGGQETQYF.

This chain uses TRBV5-1 with TRBJ2-1; 9 nucleotides match TRBD1. J lost 11 bases, V lost 0 bases, and 9 bases had no gene match. From germline, CDR1 is SGHRS and CDR2 YFSETQ. This CDR3 is 15 amino acids long. The DNA for the CDR3 is TGCGCCAGCAGCTTGGCCGATCTGACAGGGGGTAAGCAGTTCTTC. Translating gives CASSLADLTGGKQFF.

This clonotype was observed a few times. The chain is built from TRBV20-1 and TRBJ2-1; D is possibly TRBD1 (6 bases). The germline gives CDR1 DFQATT, CDR2 SNEGSKA (reference sequence). Trimming took off 3 bases at V and 6 bases at J, with 12 bases between the two ends. The CDR3 runs to 13 residues. The CDR3 DNA reads as TGCAGTGCTAGCAGGGGATGGGGCAATGAGCAGTTCTTC. Translation: CSASRGWGNEQFF.

This clonotype was counted between two and nine times. J is TRBJ2-3 and V is TRBV7-2, with D possibly being TRBD2 (5 bases). Trimming pared 5 bases from V and 4 bases from J, leaving 16 bases between. Germline CDR1 is SGHTA and CDR2 is FQGNSA. CDR3 length: 15 residues. CDR3 in DNA: TGTGCCAGCAGCAACGCTTGGGGAGCTCCAGATACGCAGTATTTT. It codes for CASSNAWGAPDTQYF.

This clonotype has at least ten counts. The rearrangement uses TRBV6-6 and TRBJ1-5, with TRBD1 matching 7 bases. Losses at the gene ends were 6 bases for V and 7 bases for J; bases not matched to a gene: 3. The length of the CDR3 is 12 residues. Germline assignment: CDR1 MNHNY and CDR2 SVGAGI (reference sequence). The CDR3 protein is CASRTGQQPQHF. For the CDR3, the DNA is TGTGCCAGCAGGACAGGGCAACAGCCCCAGCATTTT.

The chain recombines TRBV4-3 with TRBJ2-5; TRBD2 matches 9 bases. The ends lost 0 bases at V and 4 bases at J; junction bases unmatched: 12. The germline V gene encodes CDR1 LGHNA and CDR2 YSLEER. The CDR3 is 18 amino acids. CDR3 residues: CASSQDGGGGAGGETQYF. As DNA, the CDR3 is TGCGCCAGCAGCCAAGATGGTGGTGGGGGAGCGGGGGGAGAGACCCAGTACTTC.

This clonotype was seen many times. The rearrangement uses TRBV2 and TRBJ2-7; D remains ambiguous. V dropped 9 bases and J dropped 5 bases, with 11 bases sitting between them. The CDR3 loop spans 11 amino acids. Germline CDR1 reads SNHLY; CDR2 reads FYNNEI. DNA for the CDR3: TGTGCCAGACGCCCAGTTAACGAGCAGTACTTC. Its translation is CARRPVNEQYF.

This clonotype appeared many times. This chain joins TRBV7-9 and TRBJ1-1, with D perhaps matching TRBD1 (6 bases). The CDR3 loop spans 14 amino acids. Germline CDR1 reads SEHNR; CDR2 reads FQNEAQ (reference sequence). V gave up 5 bases and J gave up 4 bases, with 14 bases separating them. The CDR3 region has the DNA TGTGCCAGCAGCCTGTCGGGACACCCCACTGAAGCTTTCTTT. Translation: CASSLSGHPTEAFF.

The chain has TRBV29-1 and TRBJ2-7; D gene unclear. V was trimmed by 4 bases and J by 2 bases, leaving 9 bases between them. Germline CDR1 SQVTM, CDR2 ANQGSEA. CDR3 length equals 12 residues. The CDR3 DNA reads TGCAGCGTTGGACATGATACCTACGAGCAGTACTTC. Residues: CSVGHDTYEQYF.

The chain links TRBV11-1 to TRBJ2-1; 7 bases fit TRBD2. Germline CDR1 SGHAT, CDR2 FQDESV (reference sequence). CDR3 size: 14 residues. The trim removed 3 bases at V and 9 bases at J, leaving 8 bases unmatched. The CDR3 nucleotides read TGTGCCAGCAGCTTTTTATCCGGGGGGAGTGAGCAGTTCTTC. This sequence encodes CASSFLSGGSEQFF.

V is TRBV12-3 or TRBV12-4 and J is TRBJ2-7; possible D gene TRBD1, 7 bases. Trimming took 6 bases from V and 3 from J, leaving 18 bases between them. The CDR3 is 15 amino acids. CDR3 protein: CASREGAGVSYEQYF. The CDR3 DNA reads TGTGCCAGCAGGGAGGGGGCAGGGGTCAGCTACGAGCAGTACTTC.

J is TRBJ2-3 and V is TRBV29-1, with 11 bases lining up with TRBD2. Germline-derived CDR1 and CDR2 are SQVTM and ANQGSEA. There are 16 residues in the CDR3. The V and J ends lost 4 bases and 1 base, in that order; junction bases with no gene match: 7. The CDR3 protein is CSVVIAGGPGTDTQYF. The CDR3 nucleotides are TGCAGCGTTGTAATAGCGGGGGGGCCGGGCACAGATACGCAGTATTTT.